This T cell receptor (beta chain) came from a study of T cell repertoires in cytomegalovirus infection. Turning to the study itself: Both CMV infection and a matching HLA type were indicated by public TCR beta signatures.

TCRdb itself ran the reads through MiXCR, one entry per CDR3 protein. Found here are about 770,000 distinct CDR3 sequences, 25% to 35% of them singletons; the top ten hold less than 15%. This CDR3 is built from 15 residues. V was shortened by 2 bases and J by 0 bases, with 8 bases between the two germline ends. This clonotype was counted between two and nine times. Its antigen remains unidentified. General observations from the study: The study found HLA-C-restricted CMV-specific TCR beta clonotypes dominating the ex vivo response.

The TCR sequence derives from a human donor in good health (CMV status not recorded). Some clones in this sample may be carry-over from other donors' samples. The V and J genes are TRBV12-3 or TRBV12-4 and TRBJ2-1; D may match TRBD1 or TRBD2 (5 bases each). Sample: cultured CD8+ T cells from PBMCs, taken from culture after CMV antigen stimulation. CDR3 in amino acids: CASSLWGNSYNEQFF. DNA for the CDR3: TGTGCCAGCAGTTTATGGGGGAACTCCTACAATGAGCAGTTCTTC.